There are many counts of the clone carrying this T cell receptor (beta chain). Its antigen is unknown. These data belong to a study of neurological immune-mediated disorders. Study conclusions and caveats: HTLV-1-associated myelopathy led in TCR clonal expansion, while multiple sclerosis ranked lowest, below healthy controls. Expanded clones shared no identical CDR3 amino acid sequences across subjects, which suggested private TCR-beta repertoires in all groups.

Germline values: CDR1 SQVTM, CDR2 ANQGSEA. CDR3 size: 13 residues. V was pared by 4 bases and J by 3 bases, with 1 base of the junction left unmatched. TCRdb reanalysed the 5' RACE reads using MiXCR and keeps one entry per CDR3 protein. The repertoire has about 49,000 distinct CDR3 sequences, around 14% of them found once; the top ten carry less than 5.5%. The time point here: longitudinal time-point 2. Sample: PBMCs. The chain recombines TRBV29-1 with TRBJ2-1; the match to TRBD2 covers 9 bases. The sequence came from a male donor with HTLV-1-associated myelopathy (HAM/TSP). The CDR3 is CSVVAGVYNEQFF. CDR3 coding DNA: TGCAGCGTTGTAGCGGGGGTCTACAATGAGCAGTTCTTC.